A selection of T cell receptor beta chains follows, all from one sample in a study of identical twins. MiXCR, run by TCRdb on the 5' RACE reads, gives a single entry per CDR3 protein. The sample has some 790,000 distinct CDR3 sequences; about 20% are singletons. These sequences were also reported in another study, on T cells expressing NK-cell markers.

The sequencing input was PBMCs. All receptors derive from a woman in her late teens or twenties in good health. Both conserved end residues are part of each CDR3. The D gene is left open where the match is weak. Only part of the rows carry a size: once, few, many, or a class if the clone is expanded.

-	TRBJ2-6	TRBV6-1	-	CASTEAGANVLTF	TGTGCCAGCACCGAGGCTGGGGCCAACGTCCTGACTTTC
few	TRBJ2-1	TRBV6-1	-	CASSRDTSYNEQFF	TGTGCCAGCAGTCGGGACACTTCCTACAATGAGCAGTTCTTC
many	TRBJ1-1	TRBV7-9	-	CASSGRGTEAFF	TGTGCCAGCAGCGGACGGGGCACTGAAGCTTTCTTT
-	TRBJ2-7	TRBV11-2	TRBD2	CASSLAGEDYNYEQYF	TGTGCCAGCAGCCTAGCGGGAGAGGACTATAACTACGAGCAGTACTTC
-	TRBJ2-1	TRBV3-1	TRBD2	CASSRGLAGGPGEQFF	TGTGCCAGCAGCCGGGGACTAGCGGGGGGGCCTGGTGAGCAGTTCTTC
-	TRBJ2-2	TRBV6-5	-	CASSYSPSPGTGELFF	TGTGCCAGCAGTTACTCGCCCTCGCCGGGTACCGGGGAGCTGTTTTTT
-	TRBJ2-5	TRBV29-1	TRBD1	CSEVTGSETQYF	TGCAGCGAAGTGACAGGGAGCGAGACCCAGTACTTC
few	TRBJ1-1	TRBV12-3/TRBV12-4	-	CASSHRSLGNTEAFF	TGTGCCAGCAGTCATAGGTCGTTAGGTAACACTGAAGCTTTCTTT
few	TRBJ2-3	TRBV5-1	-	CASSLALRPSTDTQYF	TGCGCCAGCAGCTTGGCACTCAGACCTAGCACAGATACGCAGTATTTT
-	TRBJ2-3	TRBV3-1	-	CASKAERNTDTQYF	TGTGCCAGCAAAGCCGAAAGGAACACAGATACGCAGTATTTT
few	TRBJ2-1	TRBV19	TRBD2	CASSRLAGSSYNEQFF	TGTGCCAGTAGCAGACTAGCGGGGAGCTCCTACAATGAGCAGTTCTTC
-	TRBJ1-1	TRBV20-1	TRBD1	CSARDWDREGTEAFF	TGCAGTGCTAGAGACTGGGACAGGGAGGGCACTGAAGCTTTCTTT
few	TRBJ2-7	TRBV5-1	-	CASSLGVVSYF	TGCGCCAGCAGCTTGGGGGTCGTATCCTACTTC
many	TRBJ1-5	TRBV12-3/TRBV12-4	-	CASSPRNQPQHF	TGTGCCAGCAGTCCGCGGAATCAGCCCCAGCATTTT
few	TRBJ2-3	TRBV20-1	TRBD1	CSAFNPGQGTDTQYF	TGCAGTGCTTTCAATCCGGGACAGGGCACAGATACGCAGTATTTT
many	TRBJ2-5	TRBV12-3/TRBV12-4	-	CASNQGEETQYF	TGTGCCAGCAATCAAGGGGAAGAGACCCAGTACTTC
-	TRBJ2-7	TRBV7-6	TRBD1	CASSRTGGREQYF	TGTGCCAGCAGCCGGACAGGGGGTAGGGAGCAGTACTTC
-	TRBJ2-1	TRBV7-8	TRBD2	CASSPVSGRGYEQFF	TGTGCCAGCAGCCCAGTTAGCGGGAGAGGTTATGAGCAGTTCTTC
-	TRBJ2-3	TRBV5-1	-	CASSNGQTDTQYF	TGCGCCAGCAGCAACGGACAGACAGATACGCAGTATTTT
few	TRBJ2-4	TRBV7-8	-	CASSLEAKSANIQYF	TGTGCCAGCAGCTTAGAGGCAAAATCGGCGAACATTCAGTACTTC
-	TRBJ2-7	TRBV10-2	-	CASGTAQGQYF	TGCGCCAGCGGGACGGCGCAGGGGCAGTACTTC
few	TRBJ2-5	TRBV5-5	-	CASSREVRVGRTQYF	TGTGCCAGCAGCCGTGAGGTCAGGGTTGGGCGGACCCAGTACTTC
few	TRBJ2-2	TRBV6-5	-	CASSYNGAGELFF	TGTGCCAGCAGTTACAACGGCGCCGGGGAGCTGTTTTTT
-	TRBJ2-2	TRBV6-2/TRBV6-3	-	CASSYSATNTGELFF	TGTGCCAGCAGTTACTCCGCTACGAACACCGGGGAGCTGTTTTTT
few	TRBJ1-5	TRBV10-3	-	CAISPSSGNQPQHF	TGTGCCATCAGTCCTAGCTCGGGCAATCAGCCCCAGCATTTT
few	TRBJ2-7	TRBV6-2/TRBV6-3	-	CASSYPSALTGTSYEQYF	TGTGCCAGCAGTTACCCGAGCGCTCTAACCGGGACATCCTACGAGCAGTACTTC
-	TRBJ2-3	TRBV12-3/TRBV12-4	TRBD2	CASLSPSGSTDTQYF	TGTGCCAGCCTTTCCCCTAGCGGAAGCACAGATACGCAGTATTTT
few	TRBJ1-6	TRBV6-6	-	CASSPLLNSPLHF	TGTGCCAGCAGTCCCCTGTTGAATTCACCCCTCCACTTT
few	TRBJ2-7	TRBV20-1	-	CSARDVYGQYF	TGCAGTGCTAGAGATGTATACGGGCAGTACTTC
-	TRBJ2-3	TRBV12-5	-	CASGLAQVWDTDTQYF	TGTGCTAGTGGTTTGGCACAGGTGTGGGACACAGATACGCAGTATTTT
few	TRBJ2-2	TRBV7-9	-	CASRADGFTGELFF	TGTGCCAGCAGGGCGGACGGGTTCACCGGGGAGCTGTTTTTT
few	TRBJ2-7	TRBV7-3	-	CASSPHRERTEQYF	TGTGCCAGCAGCCCACACAGGGAAAGGACCGAGCAGTACTTC
-	TRBJ1-5	TRBV20-1	-	CSAPMRGSNQPQHF	TGCAGTGCTCCCATGAGAGGAAGCAATCAGCCCCAGCATTTT
-	TRBJ2-1	TRBV24-1	-	CATHDGTLHNEQFF	TGTGCCACCCACGACGGGACTCTCCACAATGAGCAGTTCTTC
-	TRBJ2-4	TRBV7-2	-	CASMGGGAKNIQYF	TGTGCCAGCATGGGGGGTGGAGCCAAAAACATTCAGTACTTC
-	TRBJ2-7	TRBV11-2	TRBD2	CASSLAVLAGFYEQYF	TGTGCCAGCAGCTTAGCGGTATTAGCGGGGTTTTACGAGCAGTACTTC
-	TRBJ2-3	TRBV27	-	CASSSSGQGTDTQYF	TGTGCCAGCAGTTCGTCGGGGCAGGGCACAGATACGCAGTATTTT
few	TRBJ2-5	TRBV10-1	-	CASSVRVGETQYF	TGCGCCAGCAGTGTCCGGGTTGGGGAGACCCAGTACTTC
-	TRBJ2-2	TRBV10-3	TRBD1	CAISSVEGARTGELFF	TGTGCCATCTCTTCGGTTGAGGGGGCGCGCACCGGGGAGCTGTTTTTT
-	TRBJ2-1	TRBV20-1	TRBD2	CSAATLAGGRSKQFF	TGCAGTGCGGCAACCCTAGCGGGAGGGCGCAGCAAGCAGTTCTTC
-	TRBJ2-7	TRBV20-1	-	CSAIKGGSSYEQYF	TGCAGTGCTATAAAAGGGGGAAGCTCCTACGAGCAGTACTTC
few	TRBJ2-7	TRBV19	TRBD2	CASRTSGSFHEQYF	TGTGCCAGTAGGACTAGCGGGAGTTTCCACGAGCAGTACTTC
-	TRBJ2-1	TRBV9	TRBD2	CASSSTTSDSYNEQFF	TGTGCCAGCAGCTCGACAACTAGCGACTCCTACAATGAGCAGTTCTTC
few	TRBJ2-7	TRBV3-1	-	CASSQDRGAGAYEQYF	TGTGCCAGCAGCCAAGATCGTGGGGCAGGGGCCTACGAGCAGTACTTC